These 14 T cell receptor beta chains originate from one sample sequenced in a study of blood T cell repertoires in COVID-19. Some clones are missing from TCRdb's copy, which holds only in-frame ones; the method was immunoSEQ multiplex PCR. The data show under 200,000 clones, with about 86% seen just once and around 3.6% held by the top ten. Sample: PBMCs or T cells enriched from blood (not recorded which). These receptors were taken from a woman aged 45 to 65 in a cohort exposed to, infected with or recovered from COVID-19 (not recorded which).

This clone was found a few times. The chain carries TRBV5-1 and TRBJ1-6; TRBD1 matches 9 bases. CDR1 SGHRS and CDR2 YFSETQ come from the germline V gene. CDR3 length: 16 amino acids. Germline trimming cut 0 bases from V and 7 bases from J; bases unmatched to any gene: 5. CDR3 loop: CASSLAVGQGNSPLHF. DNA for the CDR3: TGCGCCAGCAGCTTGGCCGTCGGACAGGGGAATTCACCCCTCCACTTT.

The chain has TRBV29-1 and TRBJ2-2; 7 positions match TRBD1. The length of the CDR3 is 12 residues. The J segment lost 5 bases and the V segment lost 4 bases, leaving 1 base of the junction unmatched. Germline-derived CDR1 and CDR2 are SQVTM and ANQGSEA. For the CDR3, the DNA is TGCAGCGTTGGCAGGGGGACCGGGGAGCTGTTTTTT. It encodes CSVGRGTGELFF.

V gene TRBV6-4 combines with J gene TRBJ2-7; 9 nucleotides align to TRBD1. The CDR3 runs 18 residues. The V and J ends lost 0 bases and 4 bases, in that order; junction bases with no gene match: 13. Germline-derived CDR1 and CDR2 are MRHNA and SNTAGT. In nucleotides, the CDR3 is TGTGCCAGCAGTGACTCTGTAATGCGGGACAGGGTCATGTACGAGCAGTACTTC. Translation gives CASSDSVMRDRVMYEQYF.

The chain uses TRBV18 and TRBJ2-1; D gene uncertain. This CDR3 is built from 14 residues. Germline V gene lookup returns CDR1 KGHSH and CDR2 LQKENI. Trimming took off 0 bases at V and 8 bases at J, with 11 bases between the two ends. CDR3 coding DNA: TGTGCCAGCTCACCACCCTCGGAGCGCTATGAGCAGTTCTTC. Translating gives CASSPPSERYEQFF.

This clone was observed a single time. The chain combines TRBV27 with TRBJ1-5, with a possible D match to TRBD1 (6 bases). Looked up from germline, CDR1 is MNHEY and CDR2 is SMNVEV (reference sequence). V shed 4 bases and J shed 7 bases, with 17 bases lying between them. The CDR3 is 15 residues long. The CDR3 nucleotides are TGTGCCAGCAGTTCAGACTCGCAGGGGCGGCAGCCCCAGCATTTT. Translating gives CASSSDSQGRQPQHF.

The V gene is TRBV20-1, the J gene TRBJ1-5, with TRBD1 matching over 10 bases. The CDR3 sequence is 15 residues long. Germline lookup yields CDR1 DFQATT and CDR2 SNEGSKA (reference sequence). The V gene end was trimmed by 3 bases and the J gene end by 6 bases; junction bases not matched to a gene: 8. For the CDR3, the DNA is TGCAGTGCTAGTGACAGGGGGCGTGGAAGTCAGCCCCAGCATTTT. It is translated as CSASDRGRGSQPQHF.

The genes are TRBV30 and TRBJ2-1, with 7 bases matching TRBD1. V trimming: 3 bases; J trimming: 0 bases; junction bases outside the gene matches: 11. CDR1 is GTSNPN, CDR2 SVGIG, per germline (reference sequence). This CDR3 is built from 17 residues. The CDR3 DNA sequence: TGTGCCTGGAGCCTACAGGGGTCCCCTGGCTCCTACAATGAGCAGTTCTTC. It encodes CAWSLQGSPGSYNEQFF. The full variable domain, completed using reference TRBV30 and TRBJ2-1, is SQTIHQWPATLVQPVGSPLSLECTVEGTSNPNLYWYRQAAGRGLQLLFYSVGIGQISSEVPQNLSASRPQDRQFILSSKKLLLSDSGFYLCAWSLQGSPGSYNEQFFGPGTRLTVL.

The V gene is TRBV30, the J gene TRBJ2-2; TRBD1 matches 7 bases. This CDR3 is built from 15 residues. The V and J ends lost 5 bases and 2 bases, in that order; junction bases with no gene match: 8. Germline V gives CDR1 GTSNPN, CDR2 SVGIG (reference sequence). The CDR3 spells CAWGTGQSNTGELFF. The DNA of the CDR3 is TGTGCCTGGGGAACGGGACAGAGTAACACCGGGGAGCTGTTTTTT.

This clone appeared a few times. In DNA form, the CDR3 reads TGCGCCAGCAGCCAAGCCCCCACGGTGTCCTACGAGCAGTACTTC. Protein product: CASSQAPTVSYEQYF. The chain uses TRBV4-1 and TRBJ2-7; no clear D. Germline values: CDR1 MGHRA, CDR2 YSYEKL. Trimming shortened V by 1 base and J by 1 base, and 11 bases separated the two germline ends. CDR3 length: 15 residues.

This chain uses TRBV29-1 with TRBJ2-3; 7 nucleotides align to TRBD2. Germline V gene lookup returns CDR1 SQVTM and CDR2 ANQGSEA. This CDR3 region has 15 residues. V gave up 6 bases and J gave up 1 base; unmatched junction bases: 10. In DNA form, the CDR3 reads TGCAGCGTCACAGTCGGGGGGAGGGGCACAGATACGCAGTATTTT. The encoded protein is CSVTVGGRGTDTQYF.

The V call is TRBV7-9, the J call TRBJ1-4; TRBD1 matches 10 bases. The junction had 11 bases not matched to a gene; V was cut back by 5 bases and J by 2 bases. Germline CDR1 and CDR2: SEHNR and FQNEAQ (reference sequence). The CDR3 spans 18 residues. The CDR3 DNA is TGTGCCAGCAGCCCTAGACAGGGGGCGCCTTATACTAATGAAAAACTGTTTTTT. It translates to CASSPRQGAPYTNEKLFF.

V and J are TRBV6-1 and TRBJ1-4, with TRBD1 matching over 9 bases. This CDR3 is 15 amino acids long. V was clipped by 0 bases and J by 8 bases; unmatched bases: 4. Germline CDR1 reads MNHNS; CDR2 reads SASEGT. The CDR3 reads CASSEAGQGGEKLFF. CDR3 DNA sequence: TGTGCCAGCAGTGAAGCGGGACAGGGAGGCGAAAAACTGTTTTTT.

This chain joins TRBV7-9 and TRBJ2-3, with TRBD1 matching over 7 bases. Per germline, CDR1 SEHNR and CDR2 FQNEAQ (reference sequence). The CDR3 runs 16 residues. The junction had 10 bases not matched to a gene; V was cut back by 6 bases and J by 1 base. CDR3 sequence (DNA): TGTGCCAGCAGTCGCACAGGGGCCGCCCGCACAGATACGCAGTATTTT. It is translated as CASSRTGAARTDTQYF.

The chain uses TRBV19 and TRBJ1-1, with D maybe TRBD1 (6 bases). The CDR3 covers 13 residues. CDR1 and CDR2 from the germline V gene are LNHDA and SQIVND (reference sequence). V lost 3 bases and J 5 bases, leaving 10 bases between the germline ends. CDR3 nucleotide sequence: TGTGCCAGTAGTATCTCAGGGACAACTGAAGCTTTCTTT. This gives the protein CASSISGTTEAFF. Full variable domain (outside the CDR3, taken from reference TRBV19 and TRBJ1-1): DGGITQSPKYLFRKEGQNVTLSCEQNLNHDAMYWYRQDPGQGLRLIYYSQIVNDFQKGDIAEGYSVSREKKESFPLTVTSAQKNPTAFYLCASSISGTTEAFFGQGTRLTVV.